The T cell receptor beta chain under discussion was sequenced for a study of cytomegalovirus exposure and HLA in healthy donors. General study findings and limits: The authors later linked a missense DCLRE1C variant to TCR beta V- and J-gene trimming.

In the PCR, 60 Vbeta and 13 Jbeta primers were used. Data came from immunoSEQ multiplex PCR; TCRdb stores just in-frame clones and leaves some out. This listing includes fewer than 150,000 clones. Comment on this clone: As yet, its antigen is unknown.

Germline V gives CDR1 MNHNS, CDR2 SASEGT. V trimming: 10 bases; J trimming: 8 bases; junction bases outside the gene matches: 4. The CDR3 sequence is 10 residues long. Sequences were obtained from PBMCs. The rearrangement joins TRBV6-1 to TRBJ1-1, with 7 bases aligning to TRBD1. This TCR came from a woman in her sixties or seventies in good health and CMV-seronegative. CDR3 residues: CATGTDEAFF. The CDR3 DNA follows: TGTGCCACCGGGACAGACGAAGCTTTCTTT.